This T cell receptor (beta chain) was recovered during a study of shared clonotypes between healthy human individuals. Only in-frame clones appear in the TCRdb table, and some are missing; sequencing was by immunoSEQ multiplex PCR. Found here are approximately 740,000 clones, approximately 92% of them singletons; the top ten hold 24%. Naive CD8 cells comprised CD45RO-negative, CCR7-positively selected cells, excluding terminally differentiated effector memory CD45RA+ cells. The length of the CDR3 is 14 residues. CDR1 is PRHDT, CDR2 FYEKMQ, per germline (reference sequence). The junction had 3 bases not matched to a gene; V was cut back by 2 bases and J by 6 bases.

The chain recombines TRBV13 with TRBJ2-1; 8 positions agree with TRBD2. Sequencing used naive CD8+ T cells sorted from blood. This TCR was recovered from a young man in good health. The CDR3: CASSLHGRGNEQFF. Here the CDR3 DNA reads TGTGCCAGCAGCTTACACGGGAGGGGCAATGAGCAGTTCTTC.